The source of this T cell receptor beta chain is a study of CD8 T cells in ankylosing spondylitis. Study results and limitations: It appeared that ankylosing spondylitis blood was characterized by a TCR beta motif of about 8 highly homologous variants. Some of the motif variants had earlier been found in reactive arthritis patients' fluid and blood. In ankylosing spondylitis patients, matched synovial fluid reportedly showed significant enrichment of disease-linked clones.

As to this clonotype: Antigen specificity is unknown.

Germline V gene data show CDR1 as LGHDT and CDR2 as YNNKEL (reference sequence). The CDR3 is 14 residues long. Trimming took off 4 bases at V and 3 bases at J, with 13 bases between the two ends. The TCR beta libraries were generated through quantitative 5'-RACE incorporating molecular barcodes. MiXCR was run by TCRdb on the 5' RACE reads, yielding one entry per CDR3 protein. The repertoire has about 390,000 distinct CDR3 sequences, around 22% of them found once; the top ten carry about 16%. Sequencing used blood, either unsorted or a sorted T cell fraction (not recorded which). The chain employs TRBV3-1 and TRBJ2-7; possible D gene TRBD2, 6 bases. This TCR derives from a male donor with ankylosing spondylitis. The CDR3 loop reads CASSPTSRNYEQYF. CDR3 DNA: TGTGCCAGCAGCCCTACTAGCCGAAACTACGAGCAGTACTTC.